One sample yielded the 22 T cell receptor beta chains listed below, sequenced in a study of tumor-infiltrating lymphocytes in primary liver carcinoma. Co-extraction of both nucleic acids (RNA and DNA) used about 18-31 mg of unsorted bulk tissue. The authors made TCR beta cDNA from 500 to 600 ng total RNA with a constant-region primer. What produced the TCR beta libraries was three nested multiplex PCR rounds using slightly modified ARM-PCR. TRBV1-TRBV30 forward primers paired with a C-beta reverse primer were used in the first two PCR rounds, which ran roughly 9 cycles each. Each CDR3 protein is one row after TCRdb ran MiXCR on the multiplex PCR reads. The data hold 150,000 to 200,000 distinct CDR3 sequences, with around four fifths observed a single time. The specimen was tumor tissue from primary liver carcinoma. The source is a man aged 35-49 years with primary liver carcinoma and hepatitis B virus infection.

The V call is TRBV4-3, the J call TRBJ2-2; no firm D call. V lost 3 bases to trimming and J lost 6 bases, with 20 bases between them. This CDR3 comprises 17 residues. Germline CDR1 is LGHNA and CDR2 is YSLEER. The CDR3 bases are TGCGCCAGCAGCCACCAACCATATTGGGATGACCCCGGGGAGCTGTTTTTT. Its translation: CASSHQPYWDDPGELFF.

About this clonotype itself: A read error may account for a junction end that differs from germline. The chain links TRBV12-3 or TRBV12-4 to TRBJ2-7; 7 bases agree with TRBD2. The CDR3 spans 15 residues. The CDR3: CDSSFGGEGSYEQYF. CDR3 DNA sequence: TGTGACAGCAGTTTTGGTGGGGAGGGCTCCTACGAGCAGTACTTC.

The V call is TRBV6-2 or TRBV6-3, the J call TRBJ2-7, with D hard to call. The CDR3 spans 13 residues. Germline lookup yields CDR1 MNHEY and CDR2 SVGEGT. V lost 7 bases, J lost 2 bases, and 12 bases lay in between. CDR3 DNA sequence: TGTGCCAGCACTGGGTATTATCCCTACGAGCAGTACTTC. Translating it yields CASTGYYPYEQYF.

With regard to this clonotype: It is likely a read error, because the conserved phenylalanine at the end of the CDR3 is missing. The chain uses TRBV6-2 or TRBV6-3 and TRBJ2-6, with D unclear. The CDR3 is 18 residues long. V lost 5 bases, J lost 0 bases, and 17 bases lay in between. Germline V gene data show CDR1 as MNHEY and CDR2 as SVGEGT. CDR3 sequence: CASSPTESSSSGANVLTI. As DNA, the CDR3 is TGTGCCAGCAGTCCTACGGAGTCTTCCTCCTCTGGGGCCAACGTCCTGACTATC.

This clonotype showed up just a few times. The germline gene is not matched at one end of the junction; a read error may be the cause. CDR3 loop: CVSRYDRGLPEAFF. The CDR3 DNA sequence: TGTGTCAGCAGATATGACAGGGGGCTTCCTGAGGCTTTCTTT. V usage is TRBV6-6 and J usage is TRBJ1-1; 10 bases agree with TRBD1. CDR1 and CDR2 (germline): MNHNY, SVGAGI (reference sequence). The CDR3 extends over 14 amino acids.

This clonotype was recorded a few times. One base away lies a much larger clone, so this may be a sequencing read error. This chain links TRBV5-4 with TRBJ2-1; 7 bases agree with TRBD2. V was clipped by 0 bases and J by 5 bases; unmatched bases: 5. Germline CDR1 is SGHNT and CDR2 is YYREEE (reference sequence). The length of the CDR3 is 15 residues. The DNA for the CDR3 is TGTGCCAGCAGCTTGGTCTGGACTAGTAACAATGAGCAGTTCTTC. It encodes CASSLVWTSNNEQFF.

A word on this clonotype: An end of the junction differs from the germline gene, which may be a read error. This chain connects TRBV11-2 to TRBJ1-5; D uncertain. Germline loops: CDR1 SGHAT, CDR2 FQNNGV. The CDR3 extends over 17 amino acids. The CDR3 protein is CVSSLVRVTWSNQPQHF. The CDR3 coding sequence is TGTGTCAGCAGCTTAGTAAGGGTAACATGGAGCAATCAGCCCCAGCATTTT.

Of note for this clonotype: A single base separates this from a much larger clone, so it may be a read error. This rearrangement joins TRBV7-9 to TRBJ1-5, with a tentative D call TRBD1 (6 bases). The CDR3 consists of 14 residues. The germline V gene encodes CDR1 SEHNR and CDR2 FQNEAQ (reference sequence). CDR3 sequence (DNA): TGTGCCAGCACCTTAGCGGGACACAATCAGCCCCAGCATTTT. Translating it yields CASTLAGHNQPQHF. Full variable domain (remainder filled in from reference TRBV7-9 and TRBJ1-5): DTGVSQNPRHKITKRGQNVTFRCDPISEHNRLYWYRQTLGQGPEFLTYFQNEAQLEKSRLLSDRFSAERPKGSFSTLEIQRTEQGDSAMYLCASTLAGHNQPQHFGDGTRLSIL.

The chain links TRBV6-5 to TRBJ1-1; D is unclear. Trimming took 0 bases from V and 2 from J, leaving 13 bases between them. The CDR3 is 16 residues long. In germline, CDR1 is MNHEY, CDR2 SVGAGI. The CDR3 is CASSYSVRVINTEAFF. DNA for the CDR3: TGTGCCAGCAGTTACTCGGTCCGGGTAATTAACACTGAAGCTTTCTTT.

A note on this clonotype: A much larger clone is a single base away; this may be a read error. V and J are TRBV30 and TRBJ1-1, with a possible D match to TRBD1 (6 bases). Germline CDR1 is GTSNPN and CDR2 is SVGIG (reference sequence). V shed 1 base and J shed 1 base, with 7 bases lying between them. The CDR3 contains 13 residues. The CDR3 spells CAWSETGNTEAFF. The CDR3 nucleotides are TGTGCCTGGAGTGAGACAGGGAACACTGAAGCTTTCTTT.

The rearrangement uses TRBV20-1 and TRBJ1-1; D gene uncertain. V gave up 5 bases and J gave up 4 bases, with 11 bases separating them. This CDR3 has 12 amino acids. The germline gives CDR1 DFQATT, CDR2 SNEGSKA (reference sequence). Written as DNA, the CDR3 is TGCAGTGCTCCCACAATGGGCACTGAAGCTTTCTTT. It is translated as CSAPTMGTEAFF.

A word on this clonotype: The junction differs from germline at one of its ends, possibly a read error. The chain is built from TRBV12-3 or TRBV12-4 and TRBJ2-7, with D possibly TRBD1 on 5 matching bases. The CDR3 runs 14 residues. The CDR3 coding sequence is TGTACCAGCGCCAAGGGGCGACAGTTCTACGAGCAGTACTTC. Amino acids: CTSAKGRQFYEQYF.

This clonotype occurred a few times. The rearrangement uses TRBV18 and TRBJ2-7; 12 nucleotides align to TRBD1. The V gene end was trimmed by 3 bases and the J gene end by 6 bases; junction bases not matched to a gene: 6. The length of the CDR3 is 15 residues. From germline, CDR1 is KGHSH and CDR2 LQKENI. CDR3 coding DNA: TGTGCCAGCTCACCGCTCCGGGACAGGGGGCTCGAGCAGTACTTC. Translation: CASSPLRDRGLEQYF.

Comments on this clonotype: Given the absence of the conserved phenylalanine or tryptophan at the CDR3 end, a read error is likely. The V and J genes are TRBV11-3 and TRBJ1-3, with D unclear. The V and J ends lost 6 bases and 9 bases respectively, with 6 bases between them. The CDR3 covers 10 residues. The germline CDR1 and CDR2 sequences are SGHNT and YENEEA. Written as DNA, the CDR3 is TGTGCCAGCAGTTTCTCCACCATATATTAT. It translates to CASSFSTIYY.

Concerning this clonotype: Mismatch with germline at one junction end may stem from a read error. The chain is built from TRBV24-1 and TRBJ1-1, with 7 positions matching TRBD1. Per the germline V gene, CDR1 is KGHDR and CDR2 is SFDVKD. The CDR3 length is 12 residues. The CDR3 loop reads CVTSGDSNEALF. The CDR3 DNA reads TGTGTCACCAGTGGGGACAGTAATGAAGCTCTCTTT.

The chain is built from TRBV6-6 and TRBJ2-7, with TRBD2 matching over 10 bases. V shed 7 bases and J 5 bases; nucleotides not matched to a gene: 14. The CDR3 spans 16 residues. Germline V gene sequence: CDR1 MNHNY, CDR2 SVGAGI (reference sequence). The DNA for the CDR3 is TGTGCCAGCATCCCACACTTAGCGGGAGGAAGAAACGAGCAGTACTTC. It encodes CASIPHLAGGRNEQYF.

Concerning this clonotype itself: It may be a read error: a sequence one base away is much more abundant. The rearrangement links TRBV7-9 to TRBJ1-4; D not resolved. The germline V gene has CDR1 SEHNR and CDR2 FQNEAQ (reference sequence). The CDR3 contains 14 residues. The CDR3 region is CASSQVETNEQLFF. The DNA of the CDR3 is TGTGCCAGCAGCCAAGTAGAGACTAATGAACAACTGTTTTTT.

On this clonotype: Germline and junction disagree at one end, which may indicate a read error. Written as DNA, the CDR3 is TGTACCAGTAGTCAATCGACGGGAGCGGGCGAAGAGACCCAGTACTTC. Its protein is CTSSQSTGAGEETQYF. The J gene is TRBJ2-5, the V gene TRBV6-2 or TRBV6-3, with a weak D call TRBD2 (6 bases). The germline V gene has CDR1 MNHEY and CDR2 SVGEGT. CDR3 size: 16 residues.

About this clonotype: The CDR3 carries no conserved terminal phenylalanine or tryptophan, so it likely arises from a read error. The DNA is omitted, as the CDR3 cannot be located on it reliably, and the CDR3 follows TCRdb's listing. The chain links TRBV29-1 to TRBJ2-7; TRBD1, as called in the table, went unchecked against the DNA. Germline V gene lookup returns CDR1 SQVTM and CDR2 ANQGSEA. The CDR3 totals 10 residues, both ends included. The CDR3 sequence: CSVGTDEQYC.

To note about this clonotype: One end of the junction varies from germline; a read error may be responsible. The chain recombines TRBV6-1 with TRBJ2-7; 8 positions match TRBD1. CDR1 is MNHNS and CDR2 is SASEGT in the germline V gene. The CDR3 is 15 amino acids. The CDR3 here is CACSEVRGTGNEQYF. CDR3 sequence (DNA): TGTGCCTGCAGTGAAGTTAGGGGGACAGGCAACGAGCAGTACTTC.

Turning to this clonotype: At one end, the junction sequence differs from germline, possibly due to a read error. As DNA, the CDR3 is TGTAGTGTCCGATCAGGGGGCTCCTATGGCTACACCTTC. It yields the protein CSVRSGGSYGYTF. This chain connects TRBV29-1 to TRBJ1-2; 8 bases agree with TRBD1. CDR3 size: 13 residues. The germline gives CDR1 SQVTM, CDR2 ANQGSEA.

A note on this clonotype: Given the absence of the conserved phenylalanine or tryptophan at the CDR3 end, a read error is likely. V usage is TRBV7-9 and J usage is TRBJ1-1; weak D call: TRBD1 (6 bases). The germline V gene encodes CDR1 SEHNR and CDR2 FQNEAQ (reference sequence). CDR3 length: 18 residues. V gave up 1 base and J gave up 1 base, with 19 bases separating them. The CDR3 nucleotides read TGTGCCAGCAGCTTAGGCCAACTCCGTCCGGGACAGAACACTGAAGCTTTCTCT. Its translation is CASSLGQLRPGQNTEAFS.